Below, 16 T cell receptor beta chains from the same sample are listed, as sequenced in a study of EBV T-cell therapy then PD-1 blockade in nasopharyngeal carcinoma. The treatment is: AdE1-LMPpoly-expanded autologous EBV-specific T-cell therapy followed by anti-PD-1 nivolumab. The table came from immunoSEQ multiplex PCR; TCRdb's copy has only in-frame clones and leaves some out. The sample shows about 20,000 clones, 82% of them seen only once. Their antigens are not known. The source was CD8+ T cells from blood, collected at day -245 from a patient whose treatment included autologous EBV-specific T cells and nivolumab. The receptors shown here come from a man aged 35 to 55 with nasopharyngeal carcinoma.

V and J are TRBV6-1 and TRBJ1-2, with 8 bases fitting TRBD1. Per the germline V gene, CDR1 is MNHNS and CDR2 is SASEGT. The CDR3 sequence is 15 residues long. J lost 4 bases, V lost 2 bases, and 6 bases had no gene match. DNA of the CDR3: TGTGCCAGCAGTGAAATCCAGGGGGCCGGCTATGGCTACACCTTC. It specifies CASSEIQGAGYGYTF.

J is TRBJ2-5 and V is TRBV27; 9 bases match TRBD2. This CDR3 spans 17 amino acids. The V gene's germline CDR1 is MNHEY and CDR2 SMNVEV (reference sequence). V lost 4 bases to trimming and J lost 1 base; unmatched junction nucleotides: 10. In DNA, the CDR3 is TGTGCCAGCAGTTGGGGGGCCCTAGCGGGATCCCAAGAGACCCAGTACTTC. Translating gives CASSWGALAGSQETQYF.

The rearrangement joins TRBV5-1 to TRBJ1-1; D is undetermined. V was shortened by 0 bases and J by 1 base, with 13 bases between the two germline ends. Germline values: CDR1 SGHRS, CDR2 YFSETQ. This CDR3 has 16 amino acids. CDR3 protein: CASSLEYGTWNTEAFF. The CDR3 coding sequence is TGCGCCAGCAGCTTGGAGTACGGAACCTGGAACACTGAAGCTTTCTTT.

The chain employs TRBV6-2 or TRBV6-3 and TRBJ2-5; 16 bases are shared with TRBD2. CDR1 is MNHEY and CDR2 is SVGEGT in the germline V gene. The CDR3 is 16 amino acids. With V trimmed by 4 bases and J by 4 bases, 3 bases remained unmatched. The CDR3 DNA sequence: TGTGCCAGCAGTTCCGGGACTAGCGGGGGGGCAGAGACCCAGTACTTC. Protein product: CASSSGTSGGAETQYF.

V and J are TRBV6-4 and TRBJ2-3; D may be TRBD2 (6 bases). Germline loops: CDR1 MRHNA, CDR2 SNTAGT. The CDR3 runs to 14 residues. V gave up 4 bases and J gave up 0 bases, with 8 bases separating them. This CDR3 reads CASSAGTSTDTQYF. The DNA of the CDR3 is TGTGCCAGCAGTGCCGGGACTAGCACAGATACGCAGTATTTT.

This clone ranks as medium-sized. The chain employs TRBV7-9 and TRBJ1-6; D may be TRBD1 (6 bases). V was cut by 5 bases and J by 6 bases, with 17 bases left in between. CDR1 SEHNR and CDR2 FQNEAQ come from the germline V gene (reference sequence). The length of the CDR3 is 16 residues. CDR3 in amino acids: CASSPPNRESNSPLHF. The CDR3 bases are TGTGCCAGCAGCCCACCGAACAGGGAGAGTAATTCACCCCTCCACTTT.

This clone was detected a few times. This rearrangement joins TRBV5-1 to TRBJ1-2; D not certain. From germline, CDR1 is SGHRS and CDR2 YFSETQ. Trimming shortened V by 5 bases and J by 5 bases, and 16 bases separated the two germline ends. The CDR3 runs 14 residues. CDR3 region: CASSREEEQYGYTF. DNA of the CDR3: TGCGCCAGCAGTCGGGAGGAGGAGCAATATGGCTACACCTTC.

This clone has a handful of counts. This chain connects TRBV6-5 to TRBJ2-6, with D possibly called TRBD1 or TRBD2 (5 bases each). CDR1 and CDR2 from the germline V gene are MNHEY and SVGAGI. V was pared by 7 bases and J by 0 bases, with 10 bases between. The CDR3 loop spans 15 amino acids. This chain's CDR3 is CASIGENSGANVLTF. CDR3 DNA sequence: TGTGCCAGCATAGGGGAGAACTCTGGGGCCAACGTCCTGACTTTC.

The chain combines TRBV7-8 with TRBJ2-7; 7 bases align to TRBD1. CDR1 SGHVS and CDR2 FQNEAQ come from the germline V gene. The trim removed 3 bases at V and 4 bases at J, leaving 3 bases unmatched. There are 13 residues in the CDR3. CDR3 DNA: TGTGCCAGCAGCTTCGACAGGGCTTACGAGCAGTACTTC. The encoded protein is CASSFDRAYEQYF.

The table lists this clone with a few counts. For the CDR3, the DNA is TGCAGCGTTGAGGGAGCCGGGACAGGGGTTTACAATGAGCAGTTCTTC. Its protein product is CSVEGAGTGVYNEQFF. This rearrangement joins TRBV29-1 to TRBJ2-1, with 10 bases identical to TRBD1. Germline assignment: CDR1 SQVTM and CDR2 ANQGSEA. J lost 4 bases, V lost 3 bases, and 9 bases had no gene match. This CDR3 has 16 amino acids.

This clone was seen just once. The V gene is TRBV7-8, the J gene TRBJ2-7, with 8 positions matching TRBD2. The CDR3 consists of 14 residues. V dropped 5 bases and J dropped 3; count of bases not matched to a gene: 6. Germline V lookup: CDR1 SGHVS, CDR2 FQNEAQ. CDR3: CASSLPGGLYEQYF. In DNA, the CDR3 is TGTGCCAGCAGCCTGCCGGGAGGGCTCTACGAGCAGTACTTC.

This CDR3 is CASSYPGQGTDTQYF. As DNA, the CDR3 is TGTGCCAGCAGTTATCCGGGACAGGGGACAGATACGCAGTATTTT. The chain links TRBV6-5 to TRBJ2-3, with 10 bases aligning to TRBD1. The CDR3 length is 15 residues. The V and J ends lost 3 bases and 3 bases, in that order; junction bases with no gene match: 3. CDR1 and CDR2 from the germline V gene are MNHEY and SVGAGI.

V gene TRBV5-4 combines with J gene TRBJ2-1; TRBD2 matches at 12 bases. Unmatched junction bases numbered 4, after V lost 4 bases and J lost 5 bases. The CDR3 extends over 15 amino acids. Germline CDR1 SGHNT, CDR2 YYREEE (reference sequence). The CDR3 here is CASSTLAGGHNEQFF. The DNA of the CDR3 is TGTGCCAGCAGCACACTAGCGGGGGGTCACAATGAGCAGTTCTTC.

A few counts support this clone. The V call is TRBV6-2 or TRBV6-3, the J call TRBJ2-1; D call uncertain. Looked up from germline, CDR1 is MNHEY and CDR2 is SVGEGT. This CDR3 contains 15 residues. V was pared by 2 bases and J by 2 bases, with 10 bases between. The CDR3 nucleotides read TGTGCCAGCAGTTACAATGCTGACGCCTACAATGAGCAGTTCTTC. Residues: CASSYNADAYNEQFF.

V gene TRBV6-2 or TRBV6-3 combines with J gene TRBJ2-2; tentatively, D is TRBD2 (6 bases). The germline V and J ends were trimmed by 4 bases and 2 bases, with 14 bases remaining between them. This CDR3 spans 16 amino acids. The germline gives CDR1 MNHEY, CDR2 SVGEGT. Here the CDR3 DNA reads TGTGCCAGCAGTTGGGGCGGGGATCCTAACACCGGGGAGCTGTTTTTT. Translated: CASSWGGDPNTGELFF.

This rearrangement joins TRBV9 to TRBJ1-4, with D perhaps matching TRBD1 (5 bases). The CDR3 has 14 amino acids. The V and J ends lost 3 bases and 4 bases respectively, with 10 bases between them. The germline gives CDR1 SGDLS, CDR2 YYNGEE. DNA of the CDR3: TGTGCCAGCAGCGGGCAGGGCATTAATGAAAAACTGTTTTTT. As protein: CASSGQGINEKLFF.